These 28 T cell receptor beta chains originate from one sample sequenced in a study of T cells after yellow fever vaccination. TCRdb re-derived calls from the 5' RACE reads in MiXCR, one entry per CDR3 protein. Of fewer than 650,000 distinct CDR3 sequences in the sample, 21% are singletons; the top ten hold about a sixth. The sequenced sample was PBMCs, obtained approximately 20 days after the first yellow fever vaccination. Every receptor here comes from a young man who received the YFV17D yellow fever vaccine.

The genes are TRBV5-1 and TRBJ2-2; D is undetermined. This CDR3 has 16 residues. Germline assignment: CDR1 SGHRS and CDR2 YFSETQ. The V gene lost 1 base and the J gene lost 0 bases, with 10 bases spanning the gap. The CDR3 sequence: CASSLQESSNTGELFF. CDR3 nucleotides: TGCGCCAGCAGCTTGCAGGAATCTTCGAACACCGGGGAGCTGTTTTTT. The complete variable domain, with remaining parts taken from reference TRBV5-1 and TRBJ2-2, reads KAGVTQTPRYLIKTRGQQVTLSCSPISGHRSVSWYQQTPGQGLQFLFEYFSETQRNKGNFPGRFSGRQFSNSRSEMNVSTLELGDSALYLCASSLQESSNTGELFFGEGSRLTVL.

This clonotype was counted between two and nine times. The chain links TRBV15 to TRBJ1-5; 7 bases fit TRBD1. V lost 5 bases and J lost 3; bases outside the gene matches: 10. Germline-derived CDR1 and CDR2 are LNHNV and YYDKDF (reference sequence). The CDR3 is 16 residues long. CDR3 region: CATSFQVGTANQPQHF. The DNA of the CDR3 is TGTGCCACCAGCTTCCAAGTTGGGACAGCCAATCAGCCCCAGCATTTT.

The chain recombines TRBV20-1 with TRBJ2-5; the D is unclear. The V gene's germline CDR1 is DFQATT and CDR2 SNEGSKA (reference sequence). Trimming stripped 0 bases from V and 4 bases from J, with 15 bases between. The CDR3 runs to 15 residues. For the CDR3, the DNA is TGCAGTGCTAGAGATCACGTGGGGAACCGAGAGACCCAGTACTTC. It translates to CSARDHVGNRETQYF.

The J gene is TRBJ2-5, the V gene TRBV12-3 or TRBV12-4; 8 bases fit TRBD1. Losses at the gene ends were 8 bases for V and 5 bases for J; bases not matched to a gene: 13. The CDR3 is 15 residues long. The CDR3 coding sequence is TGTGCCAGCCGAGTGGCAGGGGGCTGGGTCGAGACCCAGTACTTC. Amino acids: CASRVAGGWVETQYF.

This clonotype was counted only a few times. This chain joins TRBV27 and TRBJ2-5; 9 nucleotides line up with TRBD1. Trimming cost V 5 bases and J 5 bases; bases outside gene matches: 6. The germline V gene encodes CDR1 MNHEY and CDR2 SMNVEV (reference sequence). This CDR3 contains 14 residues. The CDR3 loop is CASSRDRDTETQYF. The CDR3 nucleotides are TGTGCCAGCAGTCGGGACAGGGACACGGAGACCCAGTACTTC.

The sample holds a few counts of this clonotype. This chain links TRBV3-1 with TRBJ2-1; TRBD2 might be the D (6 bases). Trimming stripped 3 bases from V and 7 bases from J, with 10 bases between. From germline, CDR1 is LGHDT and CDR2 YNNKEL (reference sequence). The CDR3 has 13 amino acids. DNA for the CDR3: TGTGCCAGCAGCCATAGCCGGGGGAATGAGCAGTTCTTC. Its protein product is CASSHSRGNEQFF.

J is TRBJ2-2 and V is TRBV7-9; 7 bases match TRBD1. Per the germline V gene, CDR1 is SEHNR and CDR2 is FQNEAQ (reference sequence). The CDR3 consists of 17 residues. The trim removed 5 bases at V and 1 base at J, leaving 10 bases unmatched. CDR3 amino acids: CASSPRPRGRNTGELFF. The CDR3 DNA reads TGTGCCAGCAGCCCCCGGCCGAGGGGGCGGAACACCGGGGAGCTGTTTTTT.

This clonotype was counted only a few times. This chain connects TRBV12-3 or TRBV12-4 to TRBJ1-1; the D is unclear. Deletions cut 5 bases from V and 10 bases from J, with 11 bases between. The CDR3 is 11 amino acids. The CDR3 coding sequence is TGTGCCAGCAGTCACGGGTTCGGAGCTTTCTTT. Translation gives CASSHGFGAFF.

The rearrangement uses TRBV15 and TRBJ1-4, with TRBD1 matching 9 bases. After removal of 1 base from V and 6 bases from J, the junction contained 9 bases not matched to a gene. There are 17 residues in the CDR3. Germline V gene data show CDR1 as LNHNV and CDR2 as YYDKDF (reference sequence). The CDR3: CATSRGSRGTGYEKLFF. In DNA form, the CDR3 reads TGTGCCACCAGCAGAGGGTCCCGAGGGACAGGGTATGAAAAACTGTTTTTT.

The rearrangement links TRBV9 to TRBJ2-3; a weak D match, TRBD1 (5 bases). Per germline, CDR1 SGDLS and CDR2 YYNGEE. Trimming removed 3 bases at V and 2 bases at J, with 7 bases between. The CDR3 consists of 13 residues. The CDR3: CASSADITDTQYF. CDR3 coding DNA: TGTGCCAGCAGCGCGGACATCACAGATACGCAGTATTTT.

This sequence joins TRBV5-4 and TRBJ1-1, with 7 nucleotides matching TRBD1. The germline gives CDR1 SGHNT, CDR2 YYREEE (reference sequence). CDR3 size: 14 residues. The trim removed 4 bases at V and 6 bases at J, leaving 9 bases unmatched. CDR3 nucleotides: TGTGCCAGCAGCCAACAGGGGTTTGAGGCTGAAGCTTTCTTT. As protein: CASSQQGFEAEAFF.

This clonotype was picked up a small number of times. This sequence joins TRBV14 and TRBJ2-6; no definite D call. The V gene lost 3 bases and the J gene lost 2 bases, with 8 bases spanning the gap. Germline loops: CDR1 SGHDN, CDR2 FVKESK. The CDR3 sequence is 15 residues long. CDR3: CASSHSRAGANVLTF. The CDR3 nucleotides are TGTGCCAGCAGCCACAGTAGGGCTGGGGCCAACGTCCTGACTTTC.

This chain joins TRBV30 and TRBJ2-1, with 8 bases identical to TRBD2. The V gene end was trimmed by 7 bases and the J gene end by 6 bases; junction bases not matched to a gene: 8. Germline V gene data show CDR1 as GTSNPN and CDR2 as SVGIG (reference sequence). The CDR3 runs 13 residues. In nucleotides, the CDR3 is TGTGCCTACAGCGGGGGTGGGGGCAATGAGCAGTTCTTC. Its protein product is CAYSGGGGNEQFF.

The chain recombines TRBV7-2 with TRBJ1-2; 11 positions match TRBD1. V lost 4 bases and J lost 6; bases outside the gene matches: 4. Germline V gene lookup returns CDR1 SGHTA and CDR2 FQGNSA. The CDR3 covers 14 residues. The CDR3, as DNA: TGTGCCAGCAGCTCGGACAGGGGGCGACATGGCTACACCTTC. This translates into CASSSDRGRHGYTF.

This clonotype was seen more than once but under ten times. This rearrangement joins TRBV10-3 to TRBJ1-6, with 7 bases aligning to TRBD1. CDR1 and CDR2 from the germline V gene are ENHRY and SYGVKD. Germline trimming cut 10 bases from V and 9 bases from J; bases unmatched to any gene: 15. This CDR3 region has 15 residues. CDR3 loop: CATSPPTGVASPLHF. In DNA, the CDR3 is TGTGCCACCAGCCCACCTACAGGGGTGGCTTCACCCCTCCACTTT.

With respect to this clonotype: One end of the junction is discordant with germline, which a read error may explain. CDR3 DNA sequence: TGTGCCAGCTTGCTAGAGTCCCAGTACTTC. It yields the protein CASLLESQYF. The chain employs TRBV9 and TRBJ2-5; D ambiguous. Germline CDR1 reads SGDLS; CDR2 reads YYNGEE. The CDR3 loop spans 10 amino acids.

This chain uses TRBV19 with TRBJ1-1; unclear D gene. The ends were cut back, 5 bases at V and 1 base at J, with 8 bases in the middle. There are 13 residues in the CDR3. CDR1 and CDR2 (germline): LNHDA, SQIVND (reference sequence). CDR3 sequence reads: CASSRTKNTEAFF. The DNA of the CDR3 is TGTGCCAGTAGTCGGACCAAGAACACTGAAGCTTTCTTT.

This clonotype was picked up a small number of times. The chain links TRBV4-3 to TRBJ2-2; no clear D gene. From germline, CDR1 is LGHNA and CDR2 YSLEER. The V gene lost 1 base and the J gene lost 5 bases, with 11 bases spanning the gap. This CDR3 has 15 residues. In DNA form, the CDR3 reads TGCGCCAGCAGCCAAGGGGTACTCGGTACCGGGGAGCTGTTTTTT. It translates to CASSQGVLGTGELFF.

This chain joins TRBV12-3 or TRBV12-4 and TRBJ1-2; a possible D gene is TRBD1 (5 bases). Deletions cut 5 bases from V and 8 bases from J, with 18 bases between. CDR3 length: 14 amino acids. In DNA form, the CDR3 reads TGTGCCAGCAGTCCCGGGACTTCCCTTGGGGGCTACACCTTC. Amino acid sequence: CASSPGTSLGGYTF.

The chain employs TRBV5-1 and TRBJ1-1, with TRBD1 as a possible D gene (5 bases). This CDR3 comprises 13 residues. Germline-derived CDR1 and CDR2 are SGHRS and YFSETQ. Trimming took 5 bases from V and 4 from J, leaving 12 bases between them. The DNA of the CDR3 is TGCGCCAGCAGAAGGGGATCGGTCACTGAAGCTTTCTTT. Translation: CASRRGSVTEAFF.

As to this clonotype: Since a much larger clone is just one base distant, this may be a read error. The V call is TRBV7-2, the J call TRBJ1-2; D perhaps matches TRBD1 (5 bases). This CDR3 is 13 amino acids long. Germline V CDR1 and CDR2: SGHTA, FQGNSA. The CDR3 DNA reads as TGTGCCGGCAGCTTAATTCTGGGGGGAGGCTACACCTTC. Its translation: CAGSLILGGGYTF. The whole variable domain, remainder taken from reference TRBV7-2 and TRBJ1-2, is GAGVSQSPSNKVTEKGKDVELRCDPISGHTALYWYRQSLGQGLEFLIYFQGNSAPDKSGLPSDRFSAERTGGSVSTLTIQRTQQEDSAVYLCAGSLILGGGYTFGSGTRLTVV.

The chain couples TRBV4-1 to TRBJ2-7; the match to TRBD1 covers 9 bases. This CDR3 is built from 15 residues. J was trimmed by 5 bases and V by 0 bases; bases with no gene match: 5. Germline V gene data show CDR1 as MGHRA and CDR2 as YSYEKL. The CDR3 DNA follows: TGCGCCAGCAGCCAAGAGCCGGGACAGGGTGACGAGCAGTACTTC. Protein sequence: CASSQEPGQGDEQYF.

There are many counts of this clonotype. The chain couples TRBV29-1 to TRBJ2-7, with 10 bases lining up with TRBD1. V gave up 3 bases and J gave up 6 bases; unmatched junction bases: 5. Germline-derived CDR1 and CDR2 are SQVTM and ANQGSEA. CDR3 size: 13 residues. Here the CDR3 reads CSVDRDRGREQYV. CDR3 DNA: TGCAGCGTTGATAGGGACAGGGGTCGCGAGCAGTACGTC.

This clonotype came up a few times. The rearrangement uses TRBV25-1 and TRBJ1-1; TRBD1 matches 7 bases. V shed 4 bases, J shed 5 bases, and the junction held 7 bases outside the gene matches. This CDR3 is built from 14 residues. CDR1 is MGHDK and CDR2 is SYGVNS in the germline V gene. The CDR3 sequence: CASSGRQGWTEAFF. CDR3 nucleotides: TGTGCCAGCAGTGGACGACAGGGTTGGACTGAAGCTTTCTTT.

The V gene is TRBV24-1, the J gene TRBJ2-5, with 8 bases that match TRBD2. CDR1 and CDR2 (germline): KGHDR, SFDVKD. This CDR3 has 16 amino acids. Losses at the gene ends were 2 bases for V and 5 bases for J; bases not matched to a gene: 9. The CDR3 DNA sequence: TGTGCCACCAGTGATTCCCTTGCGGGGGGCCGGGAGACCCAGTACTTC. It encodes CATSDSLAGGRETQYF.

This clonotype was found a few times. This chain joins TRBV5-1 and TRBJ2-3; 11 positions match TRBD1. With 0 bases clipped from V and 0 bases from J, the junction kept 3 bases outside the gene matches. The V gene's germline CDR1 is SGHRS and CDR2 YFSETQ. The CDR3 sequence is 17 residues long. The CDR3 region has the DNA TGCGCCAGCAGCTTGGGGACAGGGGGCTGGAGCACAGATACGCAGTATTTT. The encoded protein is CASSLGTGGWSTDTQYF.

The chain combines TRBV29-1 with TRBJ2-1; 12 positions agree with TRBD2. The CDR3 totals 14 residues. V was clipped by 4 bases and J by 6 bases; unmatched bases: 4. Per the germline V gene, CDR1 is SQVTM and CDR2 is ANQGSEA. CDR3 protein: CSVGRLAGANEQFF. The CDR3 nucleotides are TGCAGCGTTGGGCGACTAGCGGGGGCCAATGAGCAGTTCTTC.

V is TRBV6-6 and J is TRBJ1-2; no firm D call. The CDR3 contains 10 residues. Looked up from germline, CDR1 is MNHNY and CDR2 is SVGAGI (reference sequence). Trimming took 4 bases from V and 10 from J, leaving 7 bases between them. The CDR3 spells CASSFRDYTF. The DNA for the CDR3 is TGTGCCAGCAGTTTCCGAGACTACACCTTC.